This T cell receptor (beta chain) derives from a study of blood T cells in healthy people across ages. Through a sample-barcoded 5' primer and a J-beta primer mix, a second PCR was run for roughly 6 to 11 cycles. Every sample produced at least 3 million CDR3-containing paired-end reads. In TCRdb, the 5' RACE reads were re-called with MiXCR into one record per CDR3 protein. The data contain 1.2 million to 1.5 million distinct CDR3 sequences, 35% to 45% of them singletons. CDR1 is SGHNT, CDR2 YYREEE, per germline (reference sequence). This CDR3 is 14 amino acids long. Trimming cost V 4 bases and J 2 bases, with 13 bases left between them.

The clonotype was recovered from a woman aged 18-30 years in good health. Sequenced material: blood. The chain carries TRBV5-4 and TRBJ2-7; D uncertain. DNA for the CDR3: TGTGCCAGCAGCATCGGATTTACCGCCTACGAGCAGTACTTC. Translating gives CASSIGFTAYEQYF.